This T cell receptor beta chain emerged from a study of CD4 T cell repertoires in COVID-19. Across the study: Relabeled CFSE-low cells, IL-2-expanded for approximately 9 days, met spikes from other coronaviruses. Study-wide results and caveats: Several top expanded SARS-CoV-2-reactive clonotypes were shared by two or three memory subsets. Between roughly 7 and 25% of SARS-CoV-2 clonotypes also appeared in SARS-CoV and/or HKU1 spike cultures.

Assay used: immunoSEQ multiplex PCR; TCRdb lists only in-frame clones, some missing. The sample holds over 20,000 clones, around 87% seen once. Remarks on this clone: Its matching antigen is unknown.

CDR3 size: 12 residues. V was pared by 7 bases and J by 9 bases, with 6 bases of the junction left unmatched. In germline, CDR1 is SNHLY, CDR2 FYNNEI. The memory T cells were sequenced right after ex vivo isolation, without culture. Sequenced material: central memory CD4+ T cells from blood, taken before the COVID-19 pandemic. This TCR was recovered from a human donor who had COVID-19. The chain links TRBV2 to TRBJ2-1; 7 bases fit TRBD2. This chain's CDR3 is CASTGRPREQFF. In DNA form, the CDR3 reads TGTGCCAGCACCGGGAGGCCTCGTGAGCAGTTCTTC.